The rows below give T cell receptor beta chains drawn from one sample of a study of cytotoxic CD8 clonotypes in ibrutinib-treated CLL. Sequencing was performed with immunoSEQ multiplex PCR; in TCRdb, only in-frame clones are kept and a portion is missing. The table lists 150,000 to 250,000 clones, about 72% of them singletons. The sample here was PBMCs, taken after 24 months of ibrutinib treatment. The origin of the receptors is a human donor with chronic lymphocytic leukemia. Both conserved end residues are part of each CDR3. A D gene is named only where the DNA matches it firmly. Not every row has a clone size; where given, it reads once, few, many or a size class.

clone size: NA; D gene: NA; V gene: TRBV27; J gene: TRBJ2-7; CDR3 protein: CASSLGSLYEQYF; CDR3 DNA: TGTGCCAGCAGTCTAGGCAGCCTCTACGAGCAGTACTTC
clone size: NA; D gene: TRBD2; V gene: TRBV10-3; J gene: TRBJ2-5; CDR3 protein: CAISVVGGRVQETQYF; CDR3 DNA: TGTGCCATCAGCGTGGTTGGCGGGAGGGTCCAAGAGACCCAGTACTTC
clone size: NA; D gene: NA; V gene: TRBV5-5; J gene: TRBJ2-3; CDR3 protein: CASSSRTSTDTQYF; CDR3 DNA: TGTGCCAGCAGCTCCCGGACAAGCACAGATACGCAGTATTTT
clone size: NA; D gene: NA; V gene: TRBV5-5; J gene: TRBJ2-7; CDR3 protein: CASSFEWGSSYEQYF; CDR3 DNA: TGTGCCAGCAGCTTTGAGTGGGGAAGCTCCTACGAGCAGTACTTC
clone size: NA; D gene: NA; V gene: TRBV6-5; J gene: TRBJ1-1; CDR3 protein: CASSYRRGYQAFF; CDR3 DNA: TGTGCCAGCAGTTACAGGAGGGGATACCAAGCTTTCTTT
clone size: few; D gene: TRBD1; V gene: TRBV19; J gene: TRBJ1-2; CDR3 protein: CASSAGGWSYGYTF; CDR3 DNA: TGTGCCAGTAGTGCAGGGGGCTGGTCCTATGGCTACACCTTC
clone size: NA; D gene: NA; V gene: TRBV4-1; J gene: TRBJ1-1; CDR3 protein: CASSQTGITRGTEAFF; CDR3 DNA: TGCGCCAGCAGCCAAACCGGGATAACGAGAGGGACTGAAGCTTTCTTT
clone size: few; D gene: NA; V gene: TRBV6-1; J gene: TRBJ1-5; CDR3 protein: CASSEFDQPQHF; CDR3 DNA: TGTGCCAGCAGTGAATTCGATCAGCCCCAGCATTTT
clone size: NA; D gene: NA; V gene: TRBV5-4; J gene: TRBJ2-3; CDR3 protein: CASSLDTDTQYF; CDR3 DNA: TGTGCCAGCAGCTTAGACACAGATACGCAGTATTTT
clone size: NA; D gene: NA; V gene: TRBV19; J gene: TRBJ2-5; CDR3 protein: CASSITTGAGETQYF; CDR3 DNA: TGTGCCAGTAGTATCACAACAGGGGCGGGGGAGACCCAGTACTTC
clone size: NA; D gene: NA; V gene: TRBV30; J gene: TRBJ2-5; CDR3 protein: CAWSPGRETQYF; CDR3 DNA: TGTGCCTGGAGCCCCGGGCGGGAGACCCAGTACTTC
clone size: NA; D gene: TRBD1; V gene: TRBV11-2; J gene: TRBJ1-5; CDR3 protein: CASSLDRAQPQHF; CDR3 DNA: TGTGCCAGCAGCCTGGACAGGGCACAGCCCCAGCATTTT
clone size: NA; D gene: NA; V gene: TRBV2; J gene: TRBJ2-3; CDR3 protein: CASRVLNPTPITDTQYF; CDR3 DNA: TGTGCCAGCAGGGTATTAAACCCCACGCCTATCACAGATACGCAGTATTTT
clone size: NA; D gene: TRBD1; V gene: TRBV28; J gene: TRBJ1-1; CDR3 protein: CASRDRVAAFF; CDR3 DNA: TGTGCCAGCAGGGACAGGGTGGCGGCTTTCTTT
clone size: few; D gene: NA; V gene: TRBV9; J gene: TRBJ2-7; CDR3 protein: CASSVDVGDEQYF; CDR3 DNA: TGTGCCAGCAGCGTAGATGTCGGGGACGAGCAGTACTTC
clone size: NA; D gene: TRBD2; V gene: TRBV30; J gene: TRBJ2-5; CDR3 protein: CAWSELSGRAQETQYF; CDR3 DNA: TGTGCCTGGAGTGAGCTTAGCGGGAGGGCCCAAGAGACCCAGTACTTC
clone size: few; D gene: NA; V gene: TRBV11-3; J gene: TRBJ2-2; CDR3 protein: CASSGERSSGELFF; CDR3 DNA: TGTGCCAGCAGCGGGGAGCGAAGTTCCGGGGAGCTGTTTTTT
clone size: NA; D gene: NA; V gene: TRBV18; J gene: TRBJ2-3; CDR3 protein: CASSHKTGYFTDTQYF; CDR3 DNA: TGTGCCAGCTCACATAAGACAGGTTATTTCACAGATACGCAGTATTTT
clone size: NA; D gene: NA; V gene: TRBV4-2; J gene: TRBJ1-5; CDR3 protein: CASSQGVGIGHDQPQHF; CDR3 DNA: TGTGCCAGCAGCCAAGGGGTGGGGATAGGACATGATCAGCCCCAGCATTTT
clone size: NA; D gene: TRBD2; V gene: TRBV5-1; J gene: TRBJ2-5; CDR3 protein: CASGGLAGQETQYF; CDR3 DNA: TGCGCCAGCGGCGGGCTAGCGGGACAAGAGACCCAGTACTTC